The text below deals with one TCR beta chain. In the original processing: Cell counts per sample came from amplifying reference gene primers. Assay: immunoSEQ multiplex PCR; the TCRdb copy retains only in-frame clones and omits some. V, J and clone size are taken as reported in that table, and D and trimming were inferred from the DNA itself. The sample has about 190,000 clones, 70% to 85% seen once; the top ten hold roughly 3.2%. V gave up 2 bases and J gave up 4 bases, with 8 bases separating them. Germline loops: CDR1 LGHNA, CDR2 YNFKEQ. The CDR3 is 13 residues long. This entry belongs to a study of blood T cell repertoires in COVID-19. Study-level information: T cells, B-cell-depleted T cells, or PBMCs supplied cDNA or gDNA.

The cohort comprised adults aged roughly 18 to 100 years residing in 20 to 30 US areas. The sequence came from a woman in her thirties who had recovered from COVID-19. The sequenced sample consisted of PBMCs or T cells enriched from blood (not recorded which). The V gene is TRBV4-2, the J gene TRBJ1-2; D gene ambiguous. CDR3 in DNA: TGTGCCAGCAGCCAATCAGATTCCTATGGCTACACCTTC. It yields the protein CASSQSDSYGYTF.